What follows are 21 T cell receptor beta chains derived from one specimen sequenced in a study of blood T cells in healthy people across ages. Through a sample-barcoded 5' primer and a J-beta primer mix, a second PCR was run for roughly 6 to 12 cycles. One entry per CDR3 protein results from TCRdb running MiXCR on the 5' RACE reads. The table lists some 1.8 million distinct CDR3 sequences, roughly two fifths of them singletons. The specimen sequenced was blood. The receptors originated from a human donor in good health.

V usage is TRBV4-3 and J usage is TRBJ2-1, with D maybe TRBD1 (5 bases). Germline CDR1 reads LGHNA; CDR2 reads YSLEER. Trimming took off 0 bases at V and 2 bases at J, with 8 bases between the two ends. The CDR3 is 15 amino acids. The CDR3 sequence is CASSQDDRAYNEQFF. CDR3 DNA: TGCGCCAGCAGCCAAGATGACAGAGCCTACAATGAGCAGTTCTTC.

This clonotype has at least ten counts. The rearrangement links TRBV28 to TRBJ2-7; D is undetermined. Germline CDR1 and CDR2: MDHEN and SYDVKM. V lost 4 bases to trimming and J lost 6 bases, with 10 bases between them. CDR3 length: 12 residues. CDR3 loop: CASSSPWGEQYF. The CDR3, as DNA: TGTGCCAGCAGTTCGCCCTGGGGCGAGCAGTACTTC.

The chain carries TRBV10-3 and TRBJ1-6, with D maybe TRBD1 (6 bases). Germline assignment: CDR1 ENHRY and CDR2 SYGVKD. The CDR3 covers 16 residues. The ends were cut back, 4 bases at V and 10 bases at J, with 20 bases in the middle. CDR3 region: CAISGRQALSPSPLHF. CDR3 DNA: TGTGCCATCAGTGGACGACAGGCCCTTTCTCCCTCACCCCTCCACTTT.

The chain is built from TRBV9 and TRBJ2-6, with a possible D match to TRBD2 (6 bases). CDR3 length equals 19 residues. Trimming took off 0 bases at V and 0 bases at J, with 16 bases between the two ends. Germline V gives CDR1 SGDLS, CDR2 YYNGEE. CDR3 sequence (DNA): TGTGCCAGCAGCGTAGATAGGGACGGGGGACGCTCTGGGGCCAACGTCCTGACTTTC. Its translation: CASSVDRDGGRSGANVLTF.

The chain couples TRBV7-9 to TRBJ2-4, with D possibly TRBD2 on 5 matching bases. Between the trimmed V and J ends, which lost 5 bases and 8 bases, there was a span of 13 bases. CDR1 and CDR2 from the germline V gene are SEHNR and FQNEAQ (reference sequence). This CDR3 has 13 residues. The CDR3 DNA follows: TGTGCCAGCAGCGCACCTCACGGGGACATTCAGTACTTC. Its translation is CASSAPHGDIQYF.

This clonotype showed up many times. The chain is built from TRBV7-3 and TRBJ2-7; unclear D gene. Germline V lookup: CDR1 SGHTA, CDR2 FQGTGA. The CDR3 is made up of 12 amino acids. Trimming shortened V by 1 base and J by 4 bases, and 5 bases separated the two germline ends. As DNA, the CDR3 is TGTGCCAGCAGCTTAAATGGGTACGAGCAGTACTTC. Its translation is CASSLNGYEQYF.

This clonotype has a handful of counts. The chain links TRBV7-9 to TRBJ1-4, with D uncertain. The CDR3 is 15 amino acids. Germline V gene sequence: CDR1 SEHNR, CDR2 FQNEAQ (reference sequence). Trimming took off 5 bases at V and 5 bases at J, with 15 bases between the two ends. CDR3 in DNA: TGTGCCAGCAGCCCCCCGGAGGGCGAAAATGAAAAACTGTTTTTT. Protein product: CASSPPEGENEKLFF. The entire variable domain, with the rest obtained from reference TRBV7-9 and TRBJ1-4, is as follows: DTGVSQNPRHKITKRGQNVTFRCDPISEHNRLYWYRQTLGQGPEFLTYFQNEAQLEKSRLLSDRFSAERPKGSFSTLEIQRTEQGDSAMYLCASSPPEGENEKLFFGSGTQLSVL.

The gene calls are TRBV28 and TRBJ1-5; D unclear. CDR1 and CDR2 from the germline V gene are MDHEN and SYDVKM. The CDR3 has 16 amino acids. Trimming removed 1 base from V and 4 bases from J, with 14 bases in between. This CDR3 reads CASSLSSTMVNQPQHF. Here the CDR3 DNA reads TGTGCCAGCAGTTTATCTTCTACCATGGTTAATCAGCCCCAGCATTTT.

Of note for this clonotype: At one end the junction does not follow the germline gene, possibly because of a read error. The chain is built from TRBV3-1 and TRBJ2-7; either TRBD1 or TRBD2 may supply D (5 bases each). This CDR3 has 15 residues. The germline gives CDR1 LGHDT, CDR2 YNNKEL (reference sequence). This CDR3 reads CASSQGSGSSYGQYF. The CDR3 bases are TGTGCCAGCAGCCAAGGATCAGGGAGCTCCTACGGGCAGTACTTC.

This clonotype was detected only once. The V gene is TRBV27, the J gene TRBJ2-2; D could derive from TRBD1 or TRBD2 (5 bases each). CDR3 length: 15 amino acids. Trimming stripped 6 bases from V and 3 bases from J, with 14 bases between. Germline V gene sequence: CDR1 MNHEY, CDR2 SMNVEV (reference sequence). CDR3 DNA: TGTGCCAGCAGAACGGGGCAGTTTTACACCGGGGAGCTGTTTTTT. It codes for CASRTGQFYTGELFF.

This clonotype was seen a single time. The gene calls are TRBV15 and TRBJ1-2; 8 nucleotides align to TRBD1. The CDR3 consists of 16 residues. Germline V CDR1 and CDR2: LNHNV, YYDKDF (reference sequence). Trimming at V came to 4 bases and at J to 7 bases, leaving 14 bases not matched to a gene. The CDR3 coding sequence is TGTGCCACCAGCAAAGACAGGGGCGTGACGGACTGTGGCTACACCTTC. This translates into CATSKDRGVTDCGYTF. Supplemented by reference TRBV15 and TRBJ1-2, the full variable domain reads DAMVIQNPRYQVTQFGKPVTLSCSQTLNHNVMYWYQQKSSQAPKLLFHYYDKDFNNEADTPDNFQSRRPNTSFCFLDIRSPGLGDTAMYLCATSKDRGVTDCGYTFGSGTRLTVV.

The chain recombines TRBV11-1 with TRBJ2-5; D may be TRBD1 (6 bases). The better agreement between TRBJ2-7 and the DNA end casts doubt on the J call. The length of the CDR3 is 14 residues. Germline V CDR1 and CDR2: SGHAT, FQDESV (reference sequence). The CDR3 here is CASSSYGQIYEQYF. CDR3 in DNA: TGTGCCAGCAGCTCCTACGGACAGATCTACGAGCAGTACTTC.

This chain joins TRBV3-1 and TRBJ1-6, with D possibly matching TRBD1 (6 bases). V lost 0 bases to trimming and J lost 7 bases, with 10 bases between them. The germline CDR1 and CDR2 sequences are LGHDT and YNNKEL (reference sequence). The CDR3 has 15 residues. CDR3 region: CASSQESQGNSPLHF. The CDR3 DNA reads TGTGCCAGCAGCCAAGAGTCCCAGGGGAATTCACCCCTCCACTTT.

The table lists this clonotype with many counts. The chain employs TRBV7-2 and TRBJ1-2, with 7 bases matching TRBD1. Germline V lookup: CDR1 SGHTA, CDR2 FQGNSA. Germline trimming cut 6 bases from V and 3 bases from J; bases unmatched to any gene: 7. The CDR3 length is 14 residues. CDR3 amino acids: CASSQQGTYYGYTF. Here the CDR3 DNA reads TGTGCCAGCAGTCAACAGGGGACCTACTATGGCTACACCTTC.

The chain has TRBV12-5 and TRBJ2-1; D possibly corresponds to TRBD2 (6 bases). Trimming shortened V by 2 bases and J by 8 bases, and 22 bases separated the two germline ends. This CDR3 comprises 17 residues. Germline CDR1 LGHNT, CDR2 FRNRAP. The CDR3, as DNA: TGTGCTAGTGGTTTGACGGGACTCCGCAGTCTTTGGGATGAGCAGTTCTTC. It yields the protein CASGLTGLRSLWDEQFF.

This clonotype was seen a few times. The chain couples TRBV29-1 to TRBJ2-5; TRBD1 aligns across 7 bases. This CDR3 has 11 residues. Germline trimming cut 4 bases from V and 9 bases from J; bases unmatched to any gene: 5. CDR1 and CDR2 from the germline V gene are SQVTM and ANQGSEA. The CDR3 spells CSVGTGVAQYF. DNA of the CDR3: TGCAGCGTTGGAACAGGGGTGGCCCAGTACTTC.

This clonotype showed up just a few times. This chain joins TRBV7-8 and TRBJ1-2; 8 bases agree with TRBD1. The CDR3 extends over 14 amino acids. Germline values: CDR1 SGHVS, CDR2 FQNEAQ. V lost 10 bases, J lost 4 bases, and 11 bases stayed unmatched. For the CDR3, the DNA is TGTGCCACCCTTGACAGGGGTCGGGGCTATGGCTACACCTTC. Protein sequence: CATLDRGRGYGYTF.

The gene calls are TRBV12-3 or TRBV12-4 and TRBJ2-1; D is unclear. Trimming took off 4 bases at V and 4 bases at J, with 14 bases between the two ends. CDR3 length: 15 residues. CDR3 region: CASSWVLVGYNEQFF. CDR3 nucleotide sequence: TGTGCCAGCAGTTGGGTTTTGGTTGGATACAATGAGCAGTTCTTC.

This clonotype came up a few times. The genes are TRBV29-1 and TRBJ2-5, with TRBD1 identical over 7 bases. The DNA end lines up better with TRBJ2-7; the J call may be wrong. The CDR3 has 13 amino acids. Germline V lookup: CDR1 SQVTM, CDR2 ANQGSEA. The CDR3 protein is CSVEDATGSEQYF. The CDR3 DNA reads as TGCAGCGTTGAAGACGCGACAGGGTCCGAGCAGTACTTC.

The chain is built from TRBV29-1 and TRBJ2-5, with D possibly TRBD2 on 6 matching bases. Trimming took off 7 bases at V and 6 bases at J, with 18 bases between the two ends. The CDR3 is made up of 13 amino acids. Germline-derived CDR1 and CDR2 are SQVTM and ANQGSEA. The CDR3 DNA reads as TGCAGCGCCCCGGGACGGGGGAGTCAGACCCAGTACTTC. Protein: CSAPGRGSQTQYF.

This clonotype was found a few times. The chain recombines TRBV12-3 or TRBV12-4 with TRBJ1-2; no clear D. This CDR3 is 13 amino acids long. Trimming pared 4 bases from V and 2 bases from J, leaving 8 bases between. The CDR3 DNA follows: TGTGCCAGCAGTTACAAGAGAAACTATGGCTACACCTTC. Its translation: CASSYKRNYGYTF.